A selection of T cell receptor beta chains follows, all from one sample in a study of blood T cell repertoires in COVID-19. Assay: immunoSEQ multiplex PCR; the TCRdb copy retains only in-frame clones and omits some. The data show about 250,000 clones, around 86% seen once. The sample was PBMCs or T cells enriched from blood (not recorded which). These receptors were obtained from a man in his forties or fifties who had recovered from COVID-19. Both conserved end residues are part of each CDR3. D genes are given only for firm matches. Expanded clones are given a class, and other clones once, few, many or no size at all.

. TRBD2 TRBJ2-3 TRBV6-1 TGTGCCAGCAGTGAAGGACTAGCGGTAGATACGCAGTATTTT CASSEGLAVDTQYF
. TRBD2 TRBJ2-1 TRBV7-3 TGTGCCAGCAGCTTAAAGCCCAGCGGGGGTTTCTCCTACAATGAGCAGTTCTTC CASSLKPSGGFSYNEQFF
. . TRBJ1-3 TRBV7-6 TGTGCCAGCAGCTTAAGTACGGGAGACCTCTCTGGAAACACCATATATTTT CASSLSTGDLSGNTIYF
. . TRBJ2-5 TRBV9 TGTGCCAGCAGCCCCTCGGCCAGAGGTGGGGAGACCCAGTACTTC CASSPSARGGETQYF
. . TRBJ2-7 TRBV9 TGTGCCAGCAGCGTAGGGGGAGTGAACTACGAGCAGTACTTC CASSVGGVNYEQYF
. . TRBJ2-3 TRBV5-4 TGTGCCAGCAGCCCCGGAGGGGGGGCCGAAAGAGATACGCAGTATTTT CASSPGGGAERDTQYF
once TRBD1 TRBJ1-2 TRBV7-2 TGTGCCAGCAGCTCGGGACAGGGGGCATGGGGCTACACCTTC CASSSGQGAWGYTF
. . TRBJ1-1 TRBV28 TGTGCCAGCAGCTCGGGAGGGACTGAAGCTTTCTTT CASSSGGTEAFF
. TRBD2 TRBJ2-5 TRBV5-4 TGTGCCAGCAGCTTGGGTAGCGGGAGGATTCAAGAGACCCAGTACTTC CASSLGSGRIQETQYF
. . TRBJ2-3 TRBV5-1 TGCGCCAGCAGCTTCGGGAGACGGGGACCAGATACGCAGTATTTT CASSFGRRGPDTQYF